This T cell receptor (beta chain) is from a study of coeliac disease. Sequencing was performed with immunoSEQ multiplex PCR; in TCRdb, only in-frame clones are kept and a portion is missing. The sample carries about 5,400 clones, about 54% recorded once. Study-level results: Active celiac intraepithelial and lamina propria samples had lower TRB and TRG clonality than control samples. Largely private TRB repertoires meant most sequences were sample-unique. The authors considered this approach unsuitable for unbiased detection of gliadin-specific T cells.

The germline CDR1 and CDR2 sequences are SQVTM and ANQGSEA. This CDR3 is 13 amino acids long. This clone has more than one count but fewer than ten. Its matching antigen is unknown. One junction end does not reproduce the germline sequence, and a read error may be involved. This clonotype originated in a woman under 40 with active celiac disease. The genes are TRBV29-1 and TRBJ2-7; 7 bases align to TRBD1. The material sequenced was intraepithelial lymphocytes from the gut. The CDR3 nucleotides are TGCAGCGTGGAAGGGGGACAGACCTACGAGCAGTACTTC. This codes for CSVEGGQTYEQYF.